The 9 T cell receptor beta chains reported below all come from one sample, sequenced in a study of blood T cell repertoires in COVID-19 (TCRdb year 2020). Libraries were constructed by the immunoSEQ multiplex PCR assay. The table was pulled from immuneACCESS by TCRdb, which kept in-frame rearrangements only. Such tables lose some clones; where checked, under half of the loss comes from unresolved V genes, and the rest has no known cause. The sample table records approximately 330,000 clones; 80% to 90% of these occur just once. Around 9.9% of the sample is held by the ten biggest clonotypes. The sample was peripheral blood. Receptors originate from a man younger than 40 with COVID-19, enrolled during active disease.

The chain has TRBV2 and TRBJ1-3; 7 positions match TRBD1. Unmatched junction bases numbered 5, after V lost 6 bases and J lost 0 bases. Germline V CDR1 and CDR2: SNHLY, FYNNEI. The CDR3 extends over 15 amino acids. CDR3 residues: CASRTGFPSGNTIYF. For the CDR3, the DNA is TGTGCCAGCAGGACAGGGTTCCCCTCTGGAAACACCATATATTTT.

The rearrangement links TRBV28 to TRBJ1-1, with TRBD1 identical over 8 bases. Germline V gene lookup returns CDR1 MDHEN and CDR2 SYDVKM. V was pared by 4 bases and J by 5 bases, with 6 bases of the junction left unmatched. The CDR3 is made up of 14 amino acids. CDR3 sequence (DNA): TGTGCCAGCAGTTCAGGGGGCGCAAGGACTGAAGCTTTCTTT. Translation: CASSSGGARTEAFF.

This chain joins TRBV27 and TRBJ2-1; 10 nucleotides line up with TRBD1. This CDR3 contains 15 residues. V gave up 6 bases and J gave up 9 bases; unmatched junction bases: 11. Germline values: CDR1 MNHEY, CDR2 SMNVEV (reference sequence). CDR3 amino acids: CASRATGGQVPEQFF. The CDR3 coding sequence is TGTGCCAGCAGAGCGACAGGGGGCCAGGTGCCTGAGCAGTTCTTC.

This CDR3 reads CASSIGPDRGGTEAFF. Written as DNA, the CDR3 is TGTGCCAGTAGTATAGGACCGGACAGGGGTGGCACTGAAGCTTTCTTT. The V call is TRBV19, the J call TRBJ1-1, with TRBD1 matching 9 bases. The CDR3 has 16 residues. CDR1 and CDR2 from the germline V gene are LNHDA and SQIVND (reference sequence). V was clipped by 1 base and J by 4 bases; unmatched bases: 7. The entire variable domain, with the rest obtained from reference TRBV19 and TRBJ1-1, is as follows: DGGITQSPKYLFRKEGQNVTLSCEQNLNHDAMYWYRQDPGQGLRLIYYSQIVNDFQKGDIAEGYSVSREKKESFPLTVTSAQKNPTAFYLCASSIGPDRGGTEAFFGQGTRLTVV.

This clone has only a few counts. This rearrangement joins TRBV19 to TRBJ1-2; 9 nucleotides agree with TRBD1. V trimming: 4 bases; J trimming: 4 bases; junction bases outside the gene matches: 4. The CDR3 spans 14 residues. Germline lookup yields CDR1 LNHDA and CDR2 SQIVND (reference sequence). The CDR3 DNA is TGTGCCAGTAGTACCCGGGACAGGGTCTATGGCTACACCTTC. Encoded protein: CASSTRDRVYGYTF.

The J gene is TRBJ2-3, the V gene TRBV7-3, with 8 bases lining up with TRBD2. Germline CDR1 and CDR2: SGHTA and FQGTGA. CDR3 length: 17 residues. V was clipped by 2 bases and J by 2 bases; unmatched bases: 9. The CDR3, as DNA: TGTGCCAGCAGCTTACCGGGTAGCGGGGCGACCACAGATACGCAGTATTTT. Translation gives CASSLPGSGATTDTQYF.

The CDR3 nucleotides are TGTGCCAGCAGCCATATGCCTAAACAGGGGGAGACCCAGTACTTC. Its protein is CASSHMPKQGETQYF. The chain is built from TRBV3-1 (or the pseudogene TRBV3-2) and TRBJ2-5, with 7 nucleotides matching TRBD1. Trimming removed 3 bases from V and 5 bases from J; junction bases left unmatched: 9. This CDR3 is built from 15 residues. Germline CDR1 is LGHDT and CDR2 is YNNKEL (reference sequence).

This clone occurred once. The J gene is TRBJ1-1, the V gene TRBV10-3, with D perhaps matching TRBD1 (6 bases). The CDR3 is 15 residues long. The germline gives CDR1 ENHRY, CDR2 SYGVKD. With 3 bases removed from V and 2 bases from J, the gap between germline ends came to 13 bases. The DNA of the CDR3 is TGTGCCATCAGTGACCCAGGGGACCCTAACACTGAAGCTTTCTTT. Protein: CAISDPGDPNTEAFF.

The chain employs TRBV7-2 and TRBJ2-7, with 11 bases that match TRBD2. Germline trimming cut 5 bases from V and 5 bases from J; bases unmatched to any gene: 8. Germline lookup yields CDR1 SGHTA and CDR2 FQGNSA. The CDR3 is made up of 15 amino acids. In nucleotides, the CDR3 is TGTGCCAGCAGCAGGTCTAGCGGGGGGTCCCACGAGCAGTACTTC. This translates into CASSRSSGGSHEQYF. Combining the CDR3 with reference TRBV7-2 and TRBJ2-7 gives the whole variable domain GAGVSQSPSNKVTEKGKDVELRCDPISGHTALYWYRQSLGQGLEFLIYFQGNSAPDKSGLPSDRFSAERTGGSVSTLTIQRTQQEDSAVYLCASSRSSGGSHEQYFGPGTRLTVT.